This T cell receptor (beta chain) was documented in a study of CD8 T cells in ankylosing spondylitis. As to this clonotype: Its antigen remains unknown.

TCRdb used MiXCR to reprocess the 5' RACE reads, holding one entry per CDR3 protein. Of some 400,000 distinct CDR3 sequences in the sample, about a fifth were seen once. Study-wide results and limits: About 8 highly homologous variants made up a TCR beta motif, and this motif appeared characteristic of ankylosing spondylitis blood. Enrichment of disease-linked clones was reportedly significant in matched ankylosing spondylitis synovial fluid.

The V and J ends lost 0 bases and 4 bases, in that order; junction bases with no gene match: 5. Per the germline V gene, CDR1 is SGHRS and CDR2 is YFSETQ. The CDR3 extends over 16 amino acids. This chain connects TRBV5-1 to TRBJ2-1, with 9 bases matching TRBD2. This TCR came from a male donor with ankylosing spondylitis. Sequenced sample: blood, either unsorted or a sorted T cell fraction (not recorded which). Here the CDR3 DNA reads TGCGCCAGCAGCTTGGGGCCAGCGGGAGGTTACAATGAGCAGTTCTTC. Its protein product is CASSLGPAGGYNEQFF.